This entry is about one TCR beta chain. The antigen is undetermined. The table came from immunoSEQ multiplex PCR; TCRdb's copy has only in-frame clones and leaves some out. The data contain around 340,000 clones, nearly 95% of them singletons. Time point denoted: blood from clinic visit 5 months post-surgery; TSC patient then seizure free. Germline-derived CDR1 and CDR2 are MDHEN and SYDVKM. This CDR3 is built from 19 residues. V lost 4 bases and J lost 2, with 24 bases in between. This sample was taken from a study of brain T cells in children with intractable seizures. Points from the study as a whole: Pre-surgery blood may have been undersampled, hiding some clones.

This clonotype originated in a boy under two years old with tuberous sclerosis and intractable seizures. The rearrangement uses TRBV28 and TRBJ1-5; D perhaps matches TRBD1 (5 bases). Source: peripheral blood, taken about 5 months after surgery. The CDR3 here is CASSSRAGFFRHGNQPQHF. As DNA, the CDR3 is TGTGCCAGCAGTTCTCGAGCAGGGTTCTTTCGTCATGGCAATCAGCCCCAGCATTTT. The full variable domain, with the rest looked up from reference TRBV28 and TRBJ1-5, is DVKVTQSSRYLVKRTGEKVFLECVQDMDHENMFWYRQDPGLGLRLIYFSYDVKMKEKGDIPEGYSVSREKKERFSLILESASTNQTSMYLCASSSRAGFFRHGNQPQHFGDGTRLSIL.